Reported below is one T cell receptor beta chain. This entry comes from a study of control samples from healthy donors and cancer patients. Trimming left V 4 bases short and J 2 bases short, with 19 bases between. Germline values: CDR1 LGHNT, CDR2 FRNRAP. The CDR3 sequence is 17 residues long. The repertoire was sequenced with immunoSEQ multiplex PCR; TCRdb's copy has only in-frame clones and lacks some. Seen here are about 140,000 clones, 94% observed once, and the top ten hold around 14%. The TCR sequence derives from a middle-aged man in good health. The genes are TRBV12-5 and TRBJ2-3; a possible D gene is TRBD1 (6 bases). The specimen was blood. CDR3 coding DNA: TGTGCTAGTGGTTCTGGGGGAAAGGGACAATTCACAGATACGCAGTATTTT. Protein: CASGSGGKGQFTDTQYF.